This T cell receptor (beta chain) is from a study of blood T cell repertoires in COVID-19. The J segment lost 0 bases and the V segment lost 5 bases, leaving 2 bases of the junction unmatched. The CDR3 is made up of 14 amino acids. The germline CDR1 and CDR2 sequences are SEHNR and FQNEAQ (reference sequence). Using immunoSEQ multiplex PCR, the repertoire was profiled, and TCRdb retains in-frame clones only, with some absent. The sample has about 160,000 clones, around 81% seen once. The origin of this receptor is a man aged 35 to 55 who had recovered from COVID-19. The sample was PBMCs or T cells enriched from blood (not recorded which). The rearrangement links TRBV7-9 to TRBJ1-2, with 8 bases that match TRBD1. This CDR3 reads CASSPGQANYGYTF. CDR3 DNA sequence: TGTGCCAGCAGCCCGGGACAGGCTAACTATGGCTACACCTTC.